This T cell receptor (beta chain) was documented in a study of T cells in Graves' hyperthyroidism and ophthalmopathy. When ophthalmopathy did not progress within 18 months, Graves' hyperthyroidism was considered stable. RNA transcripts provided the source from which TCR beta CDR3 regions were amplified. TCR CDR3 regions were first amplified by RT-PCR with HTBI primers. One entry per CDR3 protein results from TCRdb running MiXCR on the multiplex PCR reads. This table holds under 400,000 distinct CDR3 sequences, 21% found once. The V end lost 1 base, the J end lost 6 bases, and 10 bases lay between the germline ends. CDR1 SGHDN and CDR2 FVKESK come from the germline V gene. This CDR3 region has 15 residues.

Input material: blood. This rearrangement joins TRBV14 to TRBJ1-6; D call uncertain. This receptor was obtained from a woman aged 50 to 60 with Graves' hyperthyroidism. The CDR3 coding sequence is TGTGCCAGCAGCCAAGGAGTCAGCTTTAATTCACCCCTCCACTTT. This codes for CASSQGVSFNSPLHF.